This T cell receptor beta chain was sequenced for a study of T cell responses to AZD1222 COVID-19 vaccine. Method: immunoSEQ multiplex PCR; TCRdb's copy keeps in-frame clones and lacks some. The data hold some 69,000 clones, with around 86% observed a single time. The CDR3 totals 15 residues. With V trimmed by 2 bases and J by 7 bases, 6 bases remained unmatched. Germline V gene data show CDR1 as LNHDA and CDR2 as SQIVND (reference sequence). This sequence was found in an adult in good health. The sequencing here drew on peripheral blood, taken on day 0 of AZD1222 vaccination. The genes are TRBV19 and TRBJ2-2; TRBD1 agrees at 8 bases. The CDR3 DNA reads TGTGCCAGTAGTATAATCAGGGGGCATAGCGGGGAGCTGTTTTTT. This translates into CASSIIRGHSGELFF.